This is a list of T cell receptor beta chains from one sample in a study of T-cell reconstitution after alpha-beta-depleted transplantation in children. MiXCR, applied by TCRdb to the PCR reads, yields one record per CDR3 protein. The table has roughly 790,000 distinct CDR3 sequences, 15% to 20% seen once. This material consisted of PBMCs, mostly from graft donor cells, taken 360 days after TCRalphabeta/CD19-depleted stem cell transplant. Receptor source: a male patient younger than 18 who had a stem cell transplant for acute lymphoblastic leukemia, so the T cells may come from the graft donor. Both conserved end residues are part of each CDR3. D genes are given only for firm matches. Size is stated for part of the rows, as once, few or many counts, or as a class when the clone is expanded.

TRBV27,-,TRBJ2-3,-,TGTGCCAGCAGTTTATCGTATACGTCGAAGCGATTCAGCACAGATACGCAGTATTTT,CASSLSYTSKRFSTDTQYF
TRBV19,few,TRBJ2-7,TRBD1,TGTGCCAGTCAGGGGACAGGGGGCTCCTACGAGCAGTACTTC,CASQGTGGSYEQYF
TRBV15,few,TRBJ1-1,-,TGTGCCACCAGCAGAGGTGTGGGGCTGCTAGGGGAAGCTTTCTTT,CATSRGVGLLGEAFF
TRBV20-1,-,TRBJ2-2,-,TGCAGTGCTGCCGGGACGGCCCGTTACGGGGAGCTGTTTTTT,CSAAGTARYGELFF
TRBV29-1,-,TRBJ2-6,-,TGCAGCGTTGTTGGTAGCCGCCTCTCTGGGGCCAACGTCCTGACTTTC,CSVVGSRLSGANVLTF
TRBV5-5,few,TRBJ1-5,-,TGTGCCAGCAGCTTCCAATGGGGCAATCAGCCCCAGCATTTT,CASSFQWGNQPQHF
TRBV11-1,-,TRBJ2-3,TRBD2,TGTGCCAGCAGCTTGCCCGGCACTAGCGGGGCCCGCACAGATACGCAGTATTTT,CASSLPGTSGARTDTQYF
TRBV5-1,-,TRBJ2-7,TRBD1,TGCGCCAGCAGCTATCCGGGACAGGGCTACGAGCAGTACTTC,CASSYPGQGYEQYF
TRBV19,few,TRBJ1-1,-,TGTGCCAGTAGTACCCACATGGCCACTGAAGCTTTCTTT,CASSTHMATEAFF
TRBV25-1,few,TRBJ2-5,TRBD1,TGTGCCAGCAGTGACTACGTAGGGACAGGGGTTCCGGAGACCCAGTACTTC,CASSDYVGTGVPETQYF
TRBV20-1,-,TRBJ2-7,TRBD1,TGCAGTGCTAGAGATCTCGGGACAGGGGACTACGAGCAGTACTTC,CSARDLGTGDYEQYF
TRBV9,-,TRBJ2-3,TRBD2,TGTGCCAGCAGTCTGGCCCTAGCGGGAGAGGTCACAGATACGCAGTATTTT,CASSLALAGEVTDTQYF
TRBV29-1,-,TRBJ1-2,TRBD1,TGCAGCGTTGAACCGGGACAGGGCCCCTATGGCTACACCTTC,CSVEPGQGPYGYTF
TRBV5-1,-,TRBJ2-1,TRBD2,TGCGCCAGCGGCCCCCGGGACTACGAATCGTACAATGAGCAGTTCTTC,CASGPRDYESYNEQFF
TRBV28,few,TRBJ2-1,TRBD2,TGTGCCAGCAGTTTGTTAAATAGCGGGAAGGAGCAGTTCTTC,CASSLLNSGKEQFF
TRBV7-8,few,TRBJ1-4,-,TGTGCCAGCAGGGGCCGCCTCCTCGGGGAAAAACTGTTTTTT,CASRGRLLGEKLFF
TRBV6-5,-,TRBJ2-2,-,TGTGCCAGCAGTTCCTCCGGGGTTAGCACCGGGGAGCTGTTTTTT,CASSSSGVSTGELFF
TRBV7-3,few,TRBJ2-3,TRBD2,TGTGCCAGCAGCTCCTTAGCGGGAGGGGGCGTAGATACGCAGTATTTT,CASSSLAGGGVDTQYF
TRBV29-1,-,TRBJ2-1,TRBD1,TGCAGCGTGTCGCGACAGGGTGCTGAGCAGTTCTTC,CSVSRQGAEQFF
TRBV29-1,-,TRBJ2-3,-,TGCAGCGTTGAAGATTCGGGGGAGCAGGAAGATACGCAGTATTTT,CSVEDSGEQEDTQYF
TRBV5-5,few,TRBJ2-1,-,TGTGCCAGCAGCTTGGTTGGCGGGATGTGGGGGGCCAATGAGCAGTTCTTC,CASSLVGGMWGANEQFF
TRBV24-1,-,TRBJ1-4,-,TGTGCCACCAGTGATTTGCATGAGGGAAAACTGTTTTTT,CATSDLHEGKLFF
TRBV5-1,many,TRBJ2-3,-,TGCGCCAGCAGCTCCCCGGGCACAGATACGCAGTATTTT,CASSSPGTDTQYF
TRBV5-1,many,TRBJ2-2,TRBD2,TGCGCCAGCAGCTTAACATCGATCGGCGGGAGGGCCAACACCGGGGAGCTGTTTTTT,CASSLTSIGGRANTGELFF
TRBV28,few,TRBJ2-6,-,TGTGCCAGCAGTTTAATTCGGTGGGCCAACGTCCTGACTTTC,CASSLIRWANVLTF
TRBV29-1,-,TRBJ2-1,-,TGCAGCGTTGAAGCAGCTTCCTACAATGAGCAGTTCTTC,CSVEAASYNEQFF
TRBV19,many,TRBJ2-5,-,TGTGCCAGTAGCCCCCTATTTGTCGCCCAAGAGACCCAGTACTTC,CASSPLFVAQETQYF
TRBV7-9,few,TRBJ2-1,-,TGTGCCAGCAGCTTATCGACCCGGGGCTCCTACAATGAGCAGTTCTTC,CASSLSTRGSYNEQFF
TRBV10-2,few,TRBJ2-2,-,TGCGCCAGCAACACTAGATCTGGGACCGGGGAGCTGTTTTTT,CASNTRSGTGELFF
TRBV20-1,-,TRBJ2-1,TRBD2,TGCAGTGCTACTCCTAGCGGGAGCTATGAGCAGTTCTTC,CSATPSGSYEQFF
TRBV12-3/TRBV12-4,-,TRBJ1-4,-,TGTGCCAGCTCCTTCATCCATGGACGTGAAAAACTGTTTTTT,CASSFIHGREKLFF
TRBV6-5,-,TRBJ2-1,-,TGTGCCAGCAGTTACGATAGAGGGGGTTACAATGAGCAGTTCTTC,CASSYDRGGYNEQFF
TRBV20-1,-,TRBJ2-2,-,TGCAGTGCCTACGGGGGGCGGGTGAACACCGGGGAGCTGTTTTTT,CSAYGGRVNTGELFF
TRBV29-1,few,TRBJ1-1,-,TGCAGCGTCGACAGACGGCACCTCTCTGAAGCTTTCTTT,CSVDRRHLSEAFF
TRBV7-7,-,TRBJ2-3,TRBD2,TGTGCCAGCAGTCCTCTTCAACTAGCGGGAGGTGAAGATACGCAGTATTTT,CASSPLQLAGGEDTQYF
TRBV29-1,once,TRBJ1-2,-,TGCAGCGTCGTGGACACGGATCTCGGCTATGGCTACACCTTC,CSVVDTDLGYGYTF
TRBV6-1,-,TRBJ1-5,TRBD1,TGTGCCAGCAGCCCCGGGACAGGGGTCAATCAGCCCCAGCATTTT,CASSPGTGVNQPQHF
TRBV12-3/TRBV12-4,many,TRBJ2-1,TRBD2,TGTGCCAGCAGTTTAGCGTCCAGCGGGAGTGATGAGCAGTTCTTC,CASSLASSGSDEQFF
TRBV27,-,TRBJ2-7,-,TGTGCCAGCAGTCCCTTAGCGGAAACCTACGAGCAGTACTTC,CASSPLAETYEQYF
TRBV29-1,many,TRBJ2-2,TRBD1,TGCAGCGTTGAAGGGACAGGGGATTGGGCGAACACCGGGGAGCTGTTTTTT,CSVEGTGDWANTGELFF
TRBV12-3/TRBV12-4,-,TRBJ2-7,-,TGTGCCAGCAGCTCCCGGGGAGCGGGCCACGAGCAGTACTTC,CASSSRGAGHEQYF
TRBV5-1,-,TRBJ2-5,TRBD1,TGCGCCAGCAGCTTGGCCAGGGACAGGGGCATGGAGACCCAGTACTTC,CASSLARDRGMETQYF
TRBV12-3/TRBV12-4,many,TRBJ1-3,-,TGTGCCAGCAGTTCATCACAGTTACCGTCACACCGGTCTGGAAACACCATATATTTT,CASSSSQLPSHRSGNTIYF
TRBV6-5,-,TRBJ2-3,-,TGTGCCAGCAGATACAGGTTTAGCACAGATACGCAGTATTTT,CASRYRFSTDTQYF
TRBV20-1,many,TRBJ2-7,-,TGCAGTGCTACCTTCGGGCTTACTACCTACGAGCAGTACTTC,CSATFGLTTYEQYF
TRBV18,few,TRBJ2-1,-,TGTGCCAGCTCACCTCCCGGAAGAGGTACGGCGAACAATGAGCAGTTCTTC,CASSPPGRGTANNEQFF
TRBV20-1,few,TRBJ2-3,-,TGCAGTGCTAGAGATTTCAAGCGCAGCACAGATACGCAGTATTTT,CSARDFKRSTDTQYF
TRBV5-1,many,TRBJ2-5,-,TGCGCCAGCAGCTTGGCAGGGCGAGAGACCCAGTACTTC,CASSLAGRETQYF
TRBV5-4,few,TRBJ1-5,TRBD1,TGTGCCAGCAGCTTGTTGCCCATAGGCCAGGGGGCGGGTAATCAGCCCCAGCATTTT,CASSLLPIGQGAGNQPQHF
TRBV5-6,few,TRBJ2-5,-,TGTGCCAGCAGCTTGGTCCCTCCTCAAGAGACCCAGTACTTC,CASSLVPPQETQYF
TRBV29-1,-,TRBJ2-2,-,TGCAGCGCTTGGGCGGCCGGGGAGCTGTTTTTT,CSAWAAGELFF
TRBV29-1,few,TRBJ1-2,-,TGCGGCGGGACTGGCGATGGCTATGGCTACACCTTC,CGGTGDGYGYTF
TRBV5-1,many,TRBJ2-2,-,TGCGCCAGCAGCTCCACGGACTTGAACACCGGGGAGCTGTTTTTT,CASSSTDLNTGELFF